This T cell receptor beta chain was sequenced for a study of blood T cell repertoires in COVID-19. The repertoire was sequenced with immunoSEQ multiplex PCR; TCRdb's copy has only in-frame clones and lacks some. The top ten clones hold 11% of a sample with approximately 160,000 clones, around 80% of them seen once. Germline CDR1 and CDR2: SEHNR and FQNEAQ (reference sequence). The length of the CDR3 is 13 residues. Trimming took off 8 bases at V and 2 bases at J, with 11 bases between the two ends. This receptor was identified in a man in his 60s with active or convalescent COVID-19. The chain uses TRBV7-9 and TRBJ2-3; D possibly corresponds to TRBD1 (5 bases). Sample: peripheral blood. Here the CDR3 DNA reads TGTGCCAGCGCCCCAGGGTTCACAGATACGCAGTATTTT. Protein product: CASAPGFTDTQYF. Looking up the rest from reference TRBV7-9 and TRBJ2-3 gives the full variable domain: DTGVSQNPRHKITKRGQNVTFRCDPISEHNRLYWYRQTLGQGPEFLTYFQNEAQLEKSRLLSDRFSAERPKGSFSTLEIQRTEQGDSAMYLCASAPGFTDTQYFGPGTRLTVL.